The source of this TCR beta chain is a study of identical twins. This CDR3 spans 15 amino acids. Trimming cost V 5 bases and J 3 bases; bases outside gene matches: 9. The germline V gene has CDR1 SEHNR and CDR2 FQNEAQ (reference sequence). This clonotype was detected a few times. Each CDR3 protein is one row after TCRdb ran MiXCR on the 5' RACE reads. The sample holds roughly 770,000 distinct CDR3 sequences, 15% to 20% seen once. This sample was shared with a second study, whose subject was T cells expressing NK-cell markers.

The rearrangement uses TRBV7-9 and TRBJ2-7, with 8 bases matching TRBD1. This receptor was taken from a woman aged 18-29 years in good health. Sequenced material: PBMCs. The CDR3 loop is CASSRRDRGFYEQYF. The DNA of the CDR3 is TGTGCCAGCAGCCGCCGTGACAGGGGCTTCTACGAGCAGTACTTC.